A single sample is the source of the 24 T cell receptor beta chains below, sequenced in a study of CD8+CD57+ T cells in acquired aplastic anemia. The template used for profiling TCR beta VDJ and CDR3 was genomic DNA. TCRdb re-derived calls from the reads in MiXCR, one entry per CDR3 protein. The table lists 150,000 or so distinct CDR3 sequences, 60% to 70% of them singletons. Sequencing input: sorted CD4+, CD8+, or CD8+CD57+ T cells (not recorded which) from PBMCs. The receptors derive from a human donor in good health.

The rearrangement links TRBV2 to TRBJ1-1; no clear D. Looked up from germline, CDR1 is SNHLY and CDR2 is FYNNEI. The CDR3 spans 14 residues. Trimming shortened V by 6 bases and J by 1 base, and 12 bases separated the two germline ends. The CDR3 loop reads CASRMSNQNTEAFF. The DNA of the CDR3 is TGTGCCAGCAGGATGTCGAATCAGAACACTGAAGCTTTCTTT.

This clonotype is a singleton in its sample. CDR3 sequence reads: CASSFGLGSYEQYF. In DNA form, the CDR3 reads TGTGCCAGCAGCTTTGGACTGGGGTCCTACGAGCAGTACTTC. The chain uses TRBV11-3 and TRBJ2-7; TRBD2 is a possible D gene (5 bases). CDR3 length: 14 amino acids. Deletions cut 3 bases from V and 1 base from J, with 10 bases between. Per germline, CDR1 SGHNT and CDR2 YENEEA.

V usage is TRBV9 and J usage is TRBJ1-5; unclear D gene. The V and J ends lost 1 base and 4 bases respectively, with 6 bases between them. CDR1 is SGDLS and CDR2 is YYNGEE in the germline V gene. The CDR3 has 13 amino acids. This CDR3 reads CASSVSVNQPQHF. In nucleotides, the CDR3 is TGTGCCAGCAGCGTATCCGTTAATCAGCCCCAGCATTTT. The full variable domain, completed using reference TRBV9 and TRBJ1-5, is DSGVTQTPKHLITATGQRVTLRCSPRSGDLSVYWYQQSLDQGLQFLIQYYNGEERAKGNILERFSAQQFPDLHSELNLSSLELGDSALYFCASSVSVNQPQHFGDGTRLSIL.

The V and J genes are TRBV7-9 and TRBJ2-3; weak D call: TRBD1 (5 bases). The germline CDR1 and CDR2 sequences are SEHNR and FQNEAQ (reference sequence). The CDR3 is 13 amino acids. V lost 3 bases, J lost 3 bases, and 7 bases lay in between. CDR3 sequence (DNA): TGTGCCAGCAGCTTGCCAGGGACAGATACGCAGTATTTT. This encodes CASSLPGTDTQYF.

The CDR3 region has the DNA TGTGCCAGCAGTTACCTAGACAATGAGCAGTTCTTC. Amino acid sequence: CASSYLDNEQFF. This rearrangement joins TRBV6-6 to TRBJ2-1, with no clear D. The germline V and J ends were trimmed by 2 bases and 5 bases, with 4 bases remaining between them. CDR1 and CDR2 (germline): MNHNY, SVGAGI (reference sequence). The CDR3 loop spans 12 amino acids.

The chain joins TRBV7-2 to TRBJ2-7; 8 bases are a match to TRBD2. The trim removed 0 bases at V and 5 bases at J, leaving 6 bases unmatched. CDR1 and CDR2 (germline): SGHTA, FQGNSA. CDR3 size: 15 residues. CDR3 amino acids: CASSLAGGRTHEQYF. CDR3 in DNA: TGTGCCAGCAGCTTAGCGGGCGGGAGGACCCACGAGCAGTACTTC.

This clonotype was seen more than once but under ten times. The V call is TRBV9, the J call TRBJ1-2; D is uncertain. Per the germline V gene, CDR1 is SGDLS and CDR2 is YYNGEE. V lost 1 base to trimming and J lost 3 bases, with 7 bases between them. The CDR3 runs 13 residues. CDR3 sequence (DNA): TGTGCCAGCAGCGTAATTGAGTACTATGGCTACACCTTC. Translating it yields CASSVIEYYGYTF.

CDR3 amino acids: CASSTTTGLGTGELFF. CDR3 sequence (DNA): TGTGCCAGCAGCACCACGACGGGGTTAGGCACCGGGGAGCTGTTTTTT. The rearrangement links TRBV7-9 to TRBJ2-2; weak D call: TRBD2 (5 bases). V lost 5 bases and J 4 bases, leaving 17 bases between the germline ends. Germline V gives CDR1 SEHNR, CDR2 FQNEAQ (reference sequence). CDR3 size: 16 residues.

This clonotype occurred many times. The rearrangement joins TRBV6-2 or TRBV6-3 to TRBJ1-1; D gene ambiguous. The ends were cut back, 0 bases at V and 5 bases at J, with 10 bases in the middle. From germline, CDR1 is MNHEY and CDR2 SVGEGT. This CDR3 is built from 14 residues. The DNA of the CDR3 is TGTGCCAGCAGTTACTCTGGACCGGGTACTGAAGCTTTCTTT. Its translation is CASSYSGPGTEAFF.

This clonotype was detected ten times or more. The chain is built from TRBV19 and TRBJ2-5; 8 bases are a match to TRBD1. V was pared by 2 bases and J by 1 base, with 3 bases of the junction left unmatched. Germline CDR1 reads LNHDA; CDR2 reads SQIVND (reference sequence). The CDR3 covers 15 residues. The CDR3 is CASSITGGLQETQYF. The CDR3 nucleotides are TGTGCCAGTAGTATAACAGGGGGGCTCCAAGAGACCCAGTACTTC.

The chain recombines TRBV20-1 with TRBJ2-7; 7 nucleotides align to TRBD2. Germline V gene lookup returns CDR1 DFQATT and CDR2 SNEGSKA (reference sequence). This CDR3 contains 13 residues. V shed 5 bases, J shed 5 bases, and the junction held 9 bases outside the gene matches. The CDR3 here is CSAVTGTINEQYF. The CDR3 DNA sequence: TGCAGTGCTGTAACCGGGACTATAAACGAGCAGTACTTC.

The chain joins TRBV10-1 to TRBJ1-2; 8 bases line up with TRBD1. The CDR3 sequence is 12 residues long. V dropped 11 bases and J dropped 4; count of bases not matched to a gene: 6. The V gene's germline CDR1 is WNHNN and CDR2 SYGVQD (reference sequence). The CDR3 coding sequence is TGCGCCGTCGACAGGGGTCCCTATGGCTACACCTTC. Translated, it gives CAVDRGPYGYTF.

J is TRBJ2-3 and V is TRBV24-1, with 8 nucleotides matching TRBD2. V shed 4 bases and J 1 base; nucleotides not matched to a gene: 6. Germline V CDR1 and CDR2: KGHDR, SFDVKD. CDR3 length: 16 residues. The CDR3 region is CATSDKSGGRTDTQYF. As DNA, the CDR3 is TGTGCCACCAGTGACAAAAGCGGGGGCCGCACAGATACGCAGTATTTT.

As DNA, the CDR3 is TGCAGTGCTAGAGATTCGACTAGCGTGAGCACAGATACGCAGTATTTT. Protein sequence: CSARDSTSVSTDTQYF. The genes are TRBV20-1 and TRBJ2-3; TRBD2 agrees at 8 bases. Germline-derived CDR1 and CDR2 are DFQATT and SNEGSKA (reference sequence). This CDR3 comprises 16 residues. After removal of 0 bases from V and 0 bases from J, the junction contained 5 bases not matched to a gene.

V and J are TRBV19 and TRBJ1-2, with no clear D. This CDR3 is built from 11 residues. Germline CDR1 is LNHDA and CDR2 is SQIVND (reference sequence). V lost 3 bases and J lost 5, with 4 bases in between. The CDR3 loop reads CASSIEYGYTF. CDR3 DNA sequence: TGTGCCAGTAGTATTGAGTATGGCTACACCTTC.

J is TRBJ2-3 and V is TRBV20-1; 9 bases match TRBD2. The CDR3 has 13 residues. Losses at the gene ends were 6 bases for V and 2 bases for J; bases not matched to a gene: 3. The germline V gene has CDR1 DFQATT and CDR2 SNEGSKA (reference sequence). CDR3 amino acids: CSARLAVTDTQYF. The CDR3 DNA follows: TGCAGTGCGCGACTAGCGGTCACAGATACGCAGTATTTT.

This clonotype was detected a few times. The chain links TRBV20-1 to TRBJ2-7, with 7 bases matching TRBD1. J was trimmed by 1 base and V by 6 bases; bases with no gene match: 9. This CDR3 comprises 14 residues. Germline V gives CDR1 DFQATT, CDR2 SNEGSKA (reference sequence). CDR3 sequence reads: CSAHDRALSYEQYF. The CDR3 DNA reads as TGCAGTGCACACGACAGGGCCTTATCCTACGAGCAGTACTTC.

The chain is built from TRBV9 and TRBJ1-6, with 8 positions matching TRBD1. The CDR3 consists of 17 residues. The germline CDR1 and CDR2 sequences are SGDLS and YYNGEE. J gave up 0 bases and V 10 bases, and 12 bases lay outside the gene matches. CDR3 sequence: CAWRKGQDSSYNSPLHF. The CDR3 coding sequence is TGTGCCTGGCGTAAGGGACAGGACAGCTCCTATAATTCACCCCTCCACTTT.

A word on this clonotype: As the CDR3 is not closed by the conserved phenylalanine or tryptophan, this likely results from a read error. The chain recombines TRBV3-1 with TRBJ2-2; D remains unclear. The CDR3 length is 11 residues. Germline V gene data show CDR1 as LGHDT and CDR2 as YNNKEL (reference sequence). V was clipped by 6 bases and J by 6 bases, with 5 bases between them. CDR3 bases: TGTGCCAGCAGTCGATCCGGGGAGCTGTTTTCT. Translation: CASSRSGELFS.

The chain employs TRBV15 and TRBJ2-3; D unclear. V gave up 0 bases and J gave up 5 bases, with 6 bases separating them. The CDR3 runs to 13 residues. Germline CDR1 reads LNHNV; CDR2 reads YYDKDF (reference sequence). CDR3 bases: TGTGCCACCAGCAGAGATGTGGGAGATACGCAGTATTTT. It codes for CATSRDVGDTQYF.

This clonotype came up a few times. The chain joins TRBV24-1 to TRBJ2-5; D remains unclear. Trimming removed 3 bases from V and 2 bases from J, with 9 bases in between. From germline, CDR1 is KGHDR and CDR2 SFDVKD. The CDR3 runs to 14 residues. The CDR3 loop reads CATSDADGQETQYF. The CDR3 coding sequence is TGTGCCACCAGTGATGCGGACGGACAAGAGACCCAGTACTTC.

The chain couples TRBV2 to TRBJ2-1; 8 positions agree with TRBD1. This CDR3 contains 15 residues. Germline CDR1 SNHLY, CDR2 FYNNEI. With 5 bases clipped from V and 2 bases from J, the junction kept 5 bases outside the gene matches. The DNA of the CDR3 is TGTGCCAGCAGTTTGGACAGGGCCCCCTACAATGAGCAGTTCTTC. Protein: CASSLDRAPYNEQFF. The entire variable domain, with the rest obtained from reference TRBV2 and TRBJ2-1, is as follows: EPEVTQTPSHQVTQMGQEVILRCVPISNHLYFYWYRQILGQKVEFLVSFYNNEISEKSEIFDDQFSVERPDGSNFTLKIRSTKLEDSAMYFCASSLDRAPYNEQFFGPGTRLTVL.

The chain carries TRBV2 and TRBJ2-3; 9 nucleotides match TRBD1. In germline, CDR1 is SNHLY, CDR2 FYNNEI. The CDR3 is 19 amino acids. V shed 0 bases and J 2 bases; nucleotides not matched to a gene: 12. In nucleotides, the CDR3 is TGTGCCAGCAGTGAAGCAGGACAGGGGATAAAGCGGTACACAGATACGCAGTATTTT. Amino acids: CASSEAGQGIKRYTDTQYF.

Notes on this clonotype: At one of its ends the junction is not consistent with the germline gene, which may arise from a read error. The J gene is TRBJ1-2, the V gene TRBV5-5, with unresolved D. Germline V gene data show CDR1 as SGHKS and CDR2 as YYEKEE (reference sequence). The CDR3 is 12 residues long. The CDR3 sequence is CASSPSYYGHTF. The CDR3 DNA reads TGTGCCAGCAGCCCTTCATACTATGGCCACACCTTC.